This passage covers 20 T cell receptor beta chains from one sample sequenced in a study of T cell changes during pregnancy in multiple sclerosis. Generated by immunoSEQ multiplex PCR, the TCRdb table keeps only in-frame clones and is missing some. The sample lists nearly 110,000 clones, 80% to 95% occurring once. The specimen was peripheral blood, collected in the third trimester of pregnancy. The receptor set was obtained from a female donor in good health, enrolled as a control in a pregnancy study.

V is TRBV7-9 and J is TRBJ2-1, with D unresolved. CDR1 is SEHNR, CDR2 FQNEAQ, per germline (reference sequence). This CDR3 is 14 amino acids long. Trimming pared 2 bases from V and 7 bases from J, leaving 12 bases between. CDR3 protein: CASSLSVLQNEQFF. CDR3 sequence (DNA): TGTGCCAGCAGCTTATCGGTCCTACAGAATGAGCAGTTCTTC. Full variable domain (missing parts from reference TRBV7-9 and TRBJ2-1): DTGVSQNPRHKITKRGQNVTFRCDPISEHNRLYWYRQTLGQGPEFLTYFQNEAQLEKSRLLSDRFSAERPKGSFSTLEIQRTEQGDSAMYLCASSLSVLQNEQFFGPGTRLTVL.

The genes are TRBV5-1 and TRBJ2-3; TRBD2 might be the D (5 bases). CDR1 SGHRS and CDR2 YFSETQ come from the germline V gene. Between the trimmed V and J ends, which lost 0 bases and 3 bases, there was a span of 11 bases. This CDR3 region has 15 residues. CDR3 coding DNA: TGCGCCAGCAGCTTGGAGGCACGCGGGACAGATACGCAGTATTTT. This sequence encodes CASSLEARGTDTQYF.

The chain has TRBV4-3 and TRBJ2-5, with 10 bases lining up with TRBD2. Losses at the gene ends were 1 base for V and 9 bases for J; bases not matched to a gene: 11. Germline values: CDR1 LGHNA, CDR2 YSLEER. The CDR3 runs to 16 residues. This CDR3 is CASSQGSGGAIYPQYF. CDR3 nucleotides: TGCGCCAGCAGCCAAGGAAGCGGGGGGGCCATATATCCCCAGTACTTC.

This clone was counted a single time. The chain couples TRBV6-4 to TRBJ2-1; D is ambiguous. CDR3 length equals 14 residues. Germline lookup yields CDR1 MRHNA and CDR2 SNTAGT. V lost 0 bases, J lost 9 bases, and 12 bases lay in between. CDR3 nucleotide sequence: TGTGCCAGCAGTGACTCGAAATTGAACAGTGAGCAGTTCTTC. Amino acids: CASSDSKLNSEQFF.

The chain combines TRBV2 with TRBJ1-1; D gene ambiguous. Trimming took off 1 base at V and 2 bases at J, with 8 bases between the two ends. Germline V CDR1 and CDR2: SNHLY, FYNNEI. This CDR3 spans 14 amino acids. DNA for the CDR3: TGTGCCAGCAGTGAAGATCATAGTAACACTGAAGCTTTCTTT. It codes for CASSEDHSNTEAFF. Supplemented by reference TRBV2 and TRBJ1-1, the full variable domain reads EPEVTQTPSHQVTQMGQEVILRCVPISNHLYFYWYRQILGQKVEFLVSFYNNEISEKSEIFDDQFSVERPDGSNFTLKIRSTKLEDSAMYFCASSEDHSNTEAFFGQGTRLTVV.

V usage is TRBV4-2 and J usage is TRBJ1-6, with TRBD1 matching over 12 bases. Germline V gives CDR1 LGHNA, CDR2 YNFKEQ. The CDR3 contains 21 residues. Trimming cost V 1 base and J 5 bases; bases outside gene matches: 15. The CDR3 region is CASSQVGTGGDLQSNNSPLHF. Written as DNA, the CDR3 is TGTGCCAGCAGCCAAGTTGGGACAGGGGGCGATTTGCAGTCGAATAATTCACCCCTCCACTTT.

The V call is TRBV7-2, the J call TRBJ2-5; TRBD2 matches at 10 bases. The germline CDR1 and CDR2 sequences are SGHTA and FQGNSA. The CDR3 loop spans 15 amino acids. V gave up 3 bases and J gave up 5 bases; unmatched junction bases: 6. Written as DNA, the CDR3 is TGTGCCAGCAGCTTGAGCGGGGGGGTCGGGGAGACCCAGTACTTC. The encoded protein is CASSLSGGVGETQYF.

V usage is TRBV9 and J usage is TRBJ1-1, with TRBD1 matching over 7 bases. Trimming removed 3 bases from V and 2 bases from J; junction bases left unmatched: 4. This CDR3 comprises 14 residues. Per germline, CDR1 SGDLS and CDR2 YYNGEE. Here the CDR3 DNA reads TGTGCCAGCAGCGGGACAGGTGACAACACTGAAGCTTTCTTT. As protein: CASSGTGDNTEAFF.

This rearrangement joins TRBV27 to TRBJ1-2; D gene uncertain. V was cut by 8 bases and J by 7 bases, with 20 bases left in between. In germline, CDR1 is MNHEY, CDR2 SMNVEV (reference sequence). The CDR3 is made up of 14 amino acids. The CDR3, as DNA: TGTGCCAGCGCTCTGTGGCCCTCGCAATTTGGCTACACCTTC. It encodes CASALWPSQFGYTF.

The chain uses TRBV14 and TRBJ2-1; 13 bases line up with TRBD2. This CDR3 has 17 residues. Germline V lookup: CDR1 SGHDN, CDR2 FVKESK. With 4 bases clipped from V and 4 bases from J, the junction kept 7 bases outside the gene matches. CDR3: CASSPWTSGGQYNEQFF. As DNA, the CDR3 is TGTGCCAGCAGCCCGTGGACTAGCGGGGGACAATACAATGAGCAGTTCTTC. Complete variable domain (other parts from reference TRBV14 and TRBJ2-1): EAGVTQFPSHSVIEKGQTVTLRCDPISGHDNLYWYRRVMGKEIKFLLHFVKESKQDESGMPNNRFLAERTGGTYSTLKVQPAELEDSGVYFCASSPWTSGGQYNEQFFGPGTRLTVL.

The chain has TRBV10-1 and TRBJ2-7; maybe TRBD2 (7 bases). This CDR3 spans 16 amino acids. V was pared by 6 bases and J by 1 base, with 19 bases between. CDR1 is WNHNN, CDR2 SYGVQD, per germline (reference sequence). In DNA, the CDR3 is TGCGCCAGCAGCCAGGAGGGGGGGGCGGGGTCCTACGAGCAGTACTTC. Protein sequence: CASSQEGGAGSYEQYF.

V usage is TRBV5-5 and J usage is TRBJ2-7; 7 nucleotides align to TRBD1. Germline V gives CDR1 SGHKS, CDR2 YYEKEE (reference sequence). This CDR3 is built from 19 residues. The J segment lost 0 bases and the V segment lost 1 base, leaving 16 bases of the junction unmatched. CDR3 residues: CASSLIGQEKQEFSYEQYF. Here the CDR3 DNA reads TGTGCCAGCAGCTTGATCGGACAGGAGAAGCAAGAGTTCTCCTACGAGCAGTACTTC.

The V call is TRBV9, the J call TRBJ2-5; tentative D call: TRBD1 (7 bases). Between the trimmed V and J ends, which lost 3 bases and 2 bases, there was a span of 17 bases. Per germline, CDR1 SGDLS and CDR2 YYNGEE. CDR3 length: 16 residues. The CDR3 region is CASSAGGGTAQETQYF. CDR3 nucleotide sequence: TGTGCCAGCAGCGCCGGGGGTGGGACAGCACAAGAGACCCAGTACTTC.

This clone has just a few counts. This chain links TRBV6-5 with TRBJ1-2; D may be TRBD1 (5 bases). CDR1 MNHEY and CDR2 SVGAGI come from the germline V gene. V shed 5 bases and J shed 0 bases, with 10 bases lying between them. CDR3 length: 14 residues. CDR3 in DNA: TGTGCCAGCAGTCCTGGACAAACTAACTATGGCTACACCTTC. Translating it yields CASSPGQTNYGYTF.

The rearrangement uses TRBV5-1 and TRBJ2-3, with TRBD1 matching 9 bases. There are 14 residues in the CDR3. The germline CDR1 and CDR2 sequences are SGHRS and YFSETQ. J gave up 6 bases and V 0 bases, and 2 bases lay outside the gene matches. The CDR3 DNA reads as TGCGCCAGCAGCTTGGACAGGGGGCCCGATACGCAGTATTTT. Its translation is CASSLDRGPDTQYF.

The V gene is TRBV19, the J gene TRBJ1-4, with 9 bases aligning to TRBD1. Germline CDR1 LNHDA, CDR2 SQIVND (reference sequence). J lost 2 bases, V lost 0 bases, and 1 base had no gene match. The CDR3 contains 16 residues. The CDR3 DNA sequence: TGTGCCAGTAGTATAGATGGGACAGGGACTAATGAAAAACTGTTTTTT. This gives the protein CASSIDGTGTNEKLFF.

V gene TRBV28 combines with J gene TRBJ2-1, with TRBD2 as a possible D gene (6 bases). Trimming left V 6 bases short and J 0 bases short, with 18 bases between. This CDR3 contains 17 residues. Looked up from germline, CDR1 is MDHEN and CDR2 is SYDVKM. CDR3 sequence (DNA): TGTGCCAGCAGCAGACGGGGGTTTCAAAGCTCCTACAATGAGCAGTTCTTC. Protein product: CASSRRGFQSSYNEQFF.

In nucleotides, the CDR3 is TGTGCCTGGAGCAAAACAGGAGAATGGTGGCAGTTCTTC. Its protein is CAWSKTGEWWQFF. The chain couples TRBV30 to TRBJ2-1; D perhaps matches TRBD1 (5 bases). Germline-derived CDR1 and CDR2 are GTSNPN and SVGIG (reference sequence). The CDR3 covers 13 residues. V lost 3 bases and J 12 bases, leaving 18 bases between the germline ends.

This clone has a single count. The rearrangement links TRBV4-3 to TRBJ1-1, with 7 bases matching TRBD1. The CDR3 is 14 amino acids. Looked up from germline, CDR1 is LGHNA and CDR2 is YSLEER. V lost 0 bases and J lost 5; bases outside the gene matches: 3. CDR3: CASSQEDRETEAFF. The CDR3 DNA reads TGCGCCAGCAGCCAAGAAGACAGGGAAACTGAAGCTTTCTTT.

The J gene is TRBJ1-2, the V gene TRBV19, with D maybe TRBD1 (6 bases). The V end was cut by 5 bases, the J end by 6 bases, with 10 bases between. The germline V gene encodes CDR1 LNHDA and CDR2 SQIVND (reference sequence). The length of the CDR3 is 12 residues. The CDR3 protein is CASSSQGNGYTF. The CDR3 DNA reads TGTGCCAGTAGTTCCCAGGGGAATGGCTACACCTTC.